The rows below give T cell receptor beta chains drawn from one sample of a study of shared clonotypes between healthy human individuals. TCRdb keeps only in-frame clones here, not all; method: immunoSEQ multiplex PCR. The repertoire holds roughly 1,800,000 clones, with about 95% as singletons. The sequencing input was naive CD8+ T cells sorted from blood. The receptors shown here come from a man aged 18 to 30 in good health. Each CDR3 is given with its conserved first and last residue. Fields, in order: clone size, D gene, V gene, J gene, CDR3 protein, CDR3 DNA. The D gene is left open where the match is weak. Rows may omit the clone size; those that give it use once, few, many or a size class.

clone size: .
D gene: TRBD1
V gene: TRBV5-8
J gene: TRBJ2-1
CDR3 protein: CASSWTGNEQFF
CDR3 DNA: TGTGCCAGCAGCTGGACAGGCAATGAGCAGTTCTTC

clone size: .
D gene: .
V gene: TRBV13
J gene: TRBJ2-7
CDR3 protein: CASSSLTRSYEQYF
CDR3 DNA: TGTGCCAGCAGCTCCTTGACGCGGTCCTACGAGCAGTACTTC

clone size: .
D gene: TRBD2
V gene: TRBV9
J gene: TRBJ2-5
CDR3 protein: CASSVGAGGAETQYF
CDR3 DNA: TGTGCCAGCAGCGTAGGAGCGGGGGGTGCAGAGACCCAGTACTTC

clone size: .
D gene: .
V gene: TRBV19
J gene: TRBJ1-5
CDR3 protein: CASSMGYLGNQPQHF
CDR3 DNA: TGTGCCAGTAGTATGGGTTATTTGGGAAATCAGCCCCAGCATTTT

clone size: .
D gene: .
V gene: TRBV5-1
J gene: TRBJ1-1
CDR3 protein: CASSFRVGTEAFF
CDR3 DNA: TGCGCCAGCAGCTTTCGGGTCGGCACTGAAGCTTTCTTT

clone size: .
D gene: TRBD1
V gene: TRBV27
J gene: TRBJ2-7
CDR3 protein: CASSYIRGQGYEQYF
CDR3 DNA: TGTGCCAGCAGTTATATCAGGGGACAGGGCTACGAGCAGTACTTC

clone size: once
D gene: TRBD2
V gene: TRBV29-1
J gene: TRBJ2-1
CDR3 protein: CSVGREDSYNEQFF
CDR3 DNA: TGCAGCGTTGGGCGGGAGGACTCCTACAATGAGCAGTTCTTC

clone size: once
D gene: .
V gene: TRBV5-8
J gene: TRBJ2-1
CDR3 protein: CASRDTSNYNEQFF
CDR3 DNA: TGTGCCAGCAGGGACACCTCAAACTACAATGAGCAGTTCTTC

clone size: .
D gene: TRBD2
V gene: TRBV4-1
J gene: TRBJ2-3
CDR3 protein: CASSRLAGYTDTQYF
CDR3 DNA: TGCGCCAGCAGCCGACTAGCGGGATACACAGATACGCAGTATTTT

clone size: .
D gene: .
V gene: TRBV6-1
J gene: TRBJ2-1
CDR3 protein: CASSVARDTNNEQFF
CDR3 DNA: TGTGCCAGCAGTGTAGCCCGGGACACCAACAATGAGCAGTTCTTC

clone size: once
D gene: .
V gene: TRBV28
J gene: TRBJ2-2
CDR3 protein: CASSYTAGNTGELFF
CDR3 DNA: TGTGCCAGCAGTTATACGGCGGGGAACACCGGGGAGCTGTTTTTT

clone size: .
D gene: .
V gene: TRBV2
J gene: TRBJ2-3
CDR3 protein: CASKGSASDTQYF
CDR3 DNA: TGTGCCAGCAAGGGCAGTGCTTCCGATACGCAGTATTTT

clone size: .
D gene: .
V gene: TRBV7-9
J gene: TRBJ1-2
CDR3 protein: CASAEEGVEVGYTF
CDR3 DNA: TGTGCCAGCGCCGAAGAGGGGGTAGAGGTTGGCTACACCTTC

clone size: .
D gene: .
V gene: TRBV2
J gene: TRBJ1-1
CDR3 protein: CASSEEAGEAFF
CDR3 DNA: TGTGCCAGCAGTGAAGAGGCGGGTGAAGCTTTCTTT

clone size: .
D gene: TRBD1
V gene: TRBV7-9
J gene: TRBJ1-2
CDR3 protein: CASSQTTGEYGYTF
CDR3 DNA: TGTGCCAGCAGCCAAACGACAGGGGAGTATGGCTACACCTTC

clone size: .
D gene: .
V gene: TRBV28
J gene: TRBJ1-1
CDR3 protein: CASSFREWRNTEAFF
CDR3 DNA: TGTGCCAGCAGTTTCCGGGAGTGGCGGAACACTGAAGCTTTCTTT